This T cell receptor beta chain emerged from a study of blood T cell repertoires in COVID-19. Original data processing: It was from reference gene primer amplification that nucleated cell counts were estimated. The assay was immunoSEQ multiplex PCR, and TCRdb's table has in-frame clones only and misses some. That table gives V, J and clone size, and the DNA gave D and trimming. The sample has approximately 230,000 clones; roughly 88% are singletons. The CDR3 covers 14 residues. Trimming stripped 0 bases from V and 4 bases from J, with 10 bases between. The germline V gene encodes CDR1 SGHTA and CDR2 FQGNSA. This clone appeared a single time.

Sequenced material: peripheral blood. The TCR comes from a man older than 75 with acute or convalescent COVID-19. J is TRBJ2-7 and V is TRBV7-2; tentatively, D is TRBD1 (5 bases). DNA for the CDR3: TGTGCCAGCAGCTTAGCGGTCAGGGCATACGAGCAGTACTTC. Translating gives CASSLAVRAYEQYF.